This passage covers 6 T cell receptor beta chains from one sample sequenced in a study of cytomegalovirus exposure and HLA in healthy donors. It was with 60 Vbeta and 13 Jbeta primers that the PCR ran. Some clones are missing from TCRdb's copy, which holds only in-frame ones; the method was immunoSEQ multiplex PCR. The table lists about 180,000 clones, roughly 77% of them singletons. Sequenced input: PBMCs. Receptors originate from a woman aged 25 to 39 in good health and CMV-seropositive.

V gene TRBV7-2 combines with J gene TRBJ2-7, with 10 nucleotides matching TRBD1. The CDR3 is 15 amino acids. In germline, CDR1 is SGHTA, CDR2 FQGNSA. V lost 6 bases to trimming and J lost 5 bases; unmatched junction nucleotides: 10. The CDR3 DNA is TGTGCCAGCAGTCCCATCAAGGACAGGGGGGACGAGCAGTACTTC. Translation: CASSPIKDRGDEQYF.

This chain joins TRBV7-8 and TRBJ2-2; 7 nucleotides align to TRBD1. The CDR3 contains 15 residues. V lost 5 bases and J lost 8; bases outside the gene matches: 11. Germline loops: CDR1 SGHVS, CDR2 FQNEAQ. The CDR3: CASSGRTGVGGELFF. The CDR3 coding sequence is TGTGCCAGCAGCGGCCGTACAGGGGTGGGTGGGGAGCTGTTTTTT. The whole variable domain, filled in from reference TRBV7-8 and TRBJ2-2, reads GAGVSQSPRYKVAKRGQDVALRCDPISGHVSLFWYQQALGQGPEFLTYFQNEAQLDKSGLPSDRFFAERPEGSVSTLKIQRTQQEDSAVYLCASSGRTGVGGELFFGEGSRLTVL.

V is TRBV7-2 and J is TRBJ1-1; TRBD1 is a possible D gene (6 bases). Germline V gives CDR1 SGHTA, CDR2 FQGNSA. Trimming took off 2 bases at V and 1 base at J, with 11 bases between the two ends. The CDR3 is made up of 15 amino acids. CDR3 in amino acids: CASSLRQVGNTEAFF. In DNA form, the CDR3 reads TGTGCCAGCAGCTTACGACAGGTGGGGAACACTGAAGCTTTCTTT.

This chain connects TRBV19 to TRBJ1-1; a possible D gene is TRBD1 (6 bases). V was clipped by 3 bases and J by 0 bases, with 14 bases between them. Germline-derived CDR1 and CDR2 are LNHDA and SQIVND (reference sequence). This CDR3 is 16 amino acids long. The CDR3 DNA reads TGTGCCAGTAGTATGCTCTCGGGACAAATGAACACTGAAGCTTTCTTT. It specifies CASSMLSGQMNTEAFF. Looking up the rest from reference TRBV19 and TRBJ1-1 gives the full variable domain: DGGITQSPKYLFRKEGQNVTLSCEQNLNHDAMYWYRQDPGQGLRLIYYSQIVNDFQKGDIAEGYSVSREKKESFPLTVTSAQKNPTAFYLCASSMLSGQMNTEAFFGQGTRLTVV.

This clone was recorded once. This chain joins TRBV4-3 and TRBJ1-6; 8 positions agree with TRBD1. Germline-derived CDR1 and CDR2 are LGHNA and YSLEER. The CDR3 has 16 amino acids. The V segment lost 3 bases and the J segment 14 bases; nucleotides outside the gene matches: 15. The CDR3 reads CASSQRWDRKGSSLHF. The CDR3 bases are TGCGCCAGCAGCCAGCGATGGGACAGGAAAGGATCATCCCTCCACTTT.

The rearrangement joins TRBV6-1 to TRBJ1-3; a possible D gene is TRBD1 (6 bases). Trimming left V 3 bases short and J 2 bases short, with 17 bases between. Germline V gene data show CDR1 as MNHNS and CDR2 as SASEGT. The CDR3 totals 17 residues. The CDR3: CASSDPLTQGTGNTIYF. In nucleotides, the CDR3 is TGTGCCAGCAGTGACCCATTGACGCAGGGGACTGGAAACACCATATATTTT.